This T cell receptor (beta chain) derives from a study of beta chain features in type 1 diabetes. Comments on this clone: Its antigen is undetermined.

Expressed TCRB transcripts were sequenced after all isolated RNA was converted to cDNA. Libraries were prepared by immunoSEQ multiplex PCR; TCRdb keeps only in-frame clonotypes and omits some of them. The sample shows 640,000 or so clones, more than 13% of them seen only once. Study-level findings and limits: The VDJ junctions of type 1 diabetes patients carried fewer insertions and more deletions. Among patients with Type 1 diabetes, TCRB CDR3s were moderately but significantly shorter in every one of the four CD4+ subsets. Whether HLA type affects TCRB rearrangement stayed undetermined in the present work.

Purity (above 98%) was reached by all sorted populations. This sequence originates from a man between 18 and 35 years old with type 1 diabetes. The specimen sequenced was naive CD4+ T cells from blood.

DNA for the CDR3: TGTGCCAGCAGTCGTGACGGGGAGGGTGGCTACACCTTC. Amino acids: CASSRDGEGGYTF. This chain links TRBV2 with TRBJ1-2, with D unclear. V was cut by 5 bases and J by 7 bases, with 14 bases left in between. This CDR3 has 13 residues. Per the germline V gene, CDR1 is SNHLY and CDR2 is FYNNEI.